The clone carrying this TCR beta chain ranks as medium-sized (0.01 to 0.1%). CDR3 length equals 12 residues. Trimming took off 4 bases at V and 8 bases at J, with 9 bases between the two ends. CDR1 and CDR2 from the germline V gene are LNHDA and SQIVND (reference sequence). This sample stems from a study of blood T cell repertoires in COVID-19. The wider study: Italy, Spain and the United States were the sources of the convalescent and acute COVID-19 samples. T cells, B-cell-depleted T cells, or PBMCs supplied cDNA or gDNA.

Authors' data handling: Scientists estimated how many nucleated cells there were by amplifying reference gene primers. Repertoires were generated with immunoSEQ multiplex PCR, while TCRdb's copy carries only in-frame clones and drops some. V and J calls and clone size are copied from that table; D and trimming were computed from the DNA. The sample yields tens of thousands of clones, over 75% seen once. The sequence was collected from a man aged 45-65 years with acute or convalescent COVID-19. The sequencing input was peripheral blood. This chain links TRBV19 with TRBJ2-1; D possibly corresponds to TRBD2 (7 bases). CDR3 residues: CASSTGGYEQFF. Here the CDR3 DNA reads TGTGCCAGTAGTACGGGGGGCTATGAGCAGTTCTTC.